This is a list of T cell receptor beta chains from one sample in a study of T cells in Graves' hyperthyroidism and ophthalmopathy. TCRdb reprocessed the multiplex PCR reads with MiXCR, giving one entry per CDR3 protein. The table records approximately 620,000 distinct CDR3 sequences, approximately 15% of them present only once. The sequenced sample consisted of blood. These receptor sequences come from a woman between 40 and 50 years old with Graves' ophthalmopathy. Each CDR3 is given with its conserved first and last residue. The D gene is left open where the match is weak. A clone size is listed for some rows: how often the clone was seen (once, few, many), or a class if it is expanded.

j_call clone_size v_call d_call cdr3_aa cdr3_nt
TRBJ2-1 many TRBV3-1 TRBD2 CASSQSHLAGEQFF TGTGCCAGCAGCCAATCCCATCTAGCGGGTGAGCAGTTCTTC
TRBJ2-1 many TRBV24-1 - CATSDTTGISEKNEQFF TGTGCCACCAGTGATACAACGGGTATCTCTGAGAAAAATGAGCAGTTCTTC
TRBJ2-7 many TRBV28 - CASSLTGSHEQYF TGTGCCAGCAGCCTAACAGGGAGTCACGAGCAGTACTTC
TRBJ2-1 many TRBV5-1 TRBD1 CASNPGTGTYNEQFF TGCGCCAGCAACCCCGGGACAGGGACCTACAATGAGCAGTTCTTC
TRBJ2-3 many TRBV2 - CASSEAGTSTDTQYF TGTGCCAGCAGTGAAGCGGGCACATCCACAGATACGCAGTATTTT
TRBJ2-1 few TRBV12-3/TRBV12-4 - CASSPPNNEQFF TGTGCCAGCAGCCCCCCCAACAATGAGCAGTTCTTC
TRBJ2-1 - TRBV30 TRBD2 CAWSVAGVYNEQFF TGTGCCTGGAGTGTGGCGGGAGTATACAATGAGCAGTTCTTC
TRBJ1-1 - TRBV24-1 - CATSENPGWNTEAFF TGTGCCACCAGTGAAAACCCTGGGTGGAACACTGAAGCTTTCTTT
TRBJ2-7 many TRBV14 - CASSQARIYEQYF TGTGCCAGCAGCCAAGCTAGAATCTACGAGCAGTACTTC
TRBJ2-3 once TRBV5-6 TRBD2 CASSLRGGPTDTQYF TGTGCCAGCAGCTTGCGGGGGGGCCCCACAGATACGCAGTATTTT
TRBJ2-3 many TRBV11-2 - CASSLLGTYTQYF TGTGCCAGCAGCTTATTGGGGACTTATACGCAGTATTTT
TRBJ1-4 - TRBV6-9 - CASSYETGINEKLFF TGTGCCAGCAGTTACGAGACAGGAATTAATGAAAAACTGTTTTTT
TRBJ2-1 - TRBV27 - CASSLLLTGSTYNEQFF TGTGCCAGCAGTTTACTTCTGACAGGTTCGACCTACAATGAGCAGTTCTTC
TRBJ2-5 - TRBV3-1 - CASSQRTTQETQYF TGTGCCAGCAGCCAGAGGACAACCCAAGAGACCCAGTACTTC
TRBJ2-7 many TRBV20-1 - CSARNSGGSHEQYF TGCAGTGCTCGAAACAGCGGTGGGTCCCACGAGCAGTACTTC
TRBJ2-2 - TRBV6-2/TRBV6-3 - CASSYSSSVAATNTGELFF TGTGCCAGCAGTTACTCGTCGTCCGTGGCTGCGACCAACACCGGGGAGCTGTTTTTT
TRBJ2-1 few TRBV9 - CASSVLPDNEQFF TGTGCCAGCAGCGTCCTCCCGGACAATGAGCAGTTCTTC
TRBJ1-6 - TRBV6-1 - CASSYSIGSDNSPLHF TGTGCCAGCAGTTATTCTATCGGATCGGATAATTCACCCCTCCACTTT
TRBJ2-5 few TRBV20-1 - CSATRTPGETQYF TGCAGTGCTACCCGGACTCCTGGGGAGACCCAGTACTTC
TRBJ2-5 many TRBV3-1 TRBD2 CASSRRGEETQYF TGTGCCAGCAGCCGGCGGGGGGAAGAGACCCAGTACTTC
TRBJ2-2 few TRBV5-1 TRBD2 CASSLVSGSRTGELFF TGCGCCAGCAGCCTTGTTAGCGGGAGCAGGACCGGGGAGCTGTTTTTT
TRBJ2-7 many TRBV5-1 - CASRVTGITYEQYF TGCGCCAGCCGTGTAACAGGCATAACCTACGAGCAGTACTTC
TRBJ2-1 few TRBV20-1 - CSTRWGYSYNEQFF TGCAGTACGAGATGGGGTTACTCCTACAATGAGCAGTTCTTC
TRBJ1-5 - TRBV4-1 - CASSRPTERQEYNQPQHF TGCGCCAGCAGCCGCCCAACCGAAAGACAGGAATACAATCAGCCCCAGCATTTT
TRBJ2-5 many TRBV5-1 - CASSLGSQETQYF TGTGCCAGCAGCTTGGGGTCCCAAGAGACCCAGTACTTC
TRBJ1-1 many TRBV30 - CAWSANMDTEAFF TGTGCCTGGAGTGCCAACATGGACACTGAAGCTTTCTTT
TRBJ2-5 few TRBV6-2/TRBV6-3 - CASSATFQETQYF TGTGCCAGCAGCGCCACATTCCAAGAGACCCAGTACTTC
TRBJ2-2 - TRBV10-2 - CASSDQGNRELFF TGCGCCAGCAGTGACCAGGGGAACCGGGAGCTGTTTTTT
TRBJ2-1 many TRBV7-9 TRBD1 CASSRRTGGYNEQFF TGTGCCAGCAGCCGTCGGACAGGGGGCTACAATGAGCAGTTCTTC
TRBJ1-1 many TRBV2 - CASSEAEGIGTEAFF TGTGCCAGCAGTGAAGCAGAGGGGATAGGCACTGAAGCTTTCTTT
TRBJ2-5 few TRBV6-1 TRBD2 CASRNAGGPWETQYF TGTGCCAGCAGAAACGCGGGGGGGCCTTGGGAGACCCAGTACTTC
TRBJ2-7 many TRBV2 - CASRQGGDEQYF TGTGCCAGCAGACAGGGTGGCGACGAGCAGTACTTC
TRBJ1-2 many TRBV27 TRBD1 CASSFLPGTGLTNGYTF TGTGCCAGCAGTTTCTTACCCGGGACAGGACTCACTAATGGCTACACCTTC
TRBJ2-1 - TRBV20-1 - CSARDSGDNEQFF TGCAGTGCTAGAGATTCAGGAGACAATGAGCAGTTCTTC
TRBJ1-5 few TRBV6-2/TRBV6-3 - CASAFGTQGYQPQHF TGTGCCAGTGCTTTTGGGACTCAAGGATATCAGCCCCAGCATTTT
TRBJ1-3 - TRBV29-1 TRBD1 CSVDYAPGQGARNTIYF TGCAGCGTTGATTACGCCCCGGGACAGGGGGCAAGAAACACCATATATTTT
TRBJ2-7 many TRBV9 - CASSVAPSGYLYEQYF TGTGCCAGCAGCGTAGCCCCCAGCGGATACCTTTACGAGCAGTACTTC
TRBJ1-5 few TRBV19 TRBD1 CAKGQGNQPQHF TGTGCCAAGGGACAGGGCAATCAGCCCCAGCATTTT
TRBJ2-3 few TRBV12-3/TRBV12-4 - CASHRDSNTDTQYF TGTGCCTCCCATCGGGACTCAAACACAGATACGCAGTATTTT
TRBJ2-1 many TRBV20-1 - CSAREGSSSSYNEQFF TGCAGTGCTAGAGAAGGGTCCTCAAGCTCCTACAATGAGCAGTTCTTC
TRBJ2-3 many TRBV29-1 TRBD2 CSVEKTSGRAVTDTQYF TGCAGCGTTGAAAAAACTAGCGGGAGGGCGGTCACAGATACGCAGTATTTT
TRBJ2-5 few TRBV5-6 - CASRFLSGQETQYF TGTGCCAGCAGATTTCTTAGCGGCCAAGAGACCCAGTACTTC
TRBJ2-1 many TRBV2 - CASKKDLTLSYNEQFF TGTGCCAGCAAGAAGGACTTGACCCTCTCCTACAATGAGCAGTTCTTC
TRBJ2-1 - TRBV7-9 TRBD2 CASSLLAGTSGSNEQFF TGTGCCAGCAGCCTTCTCGCCGGGACTAGCGGGAGCAATGAGCAGTTCTTC
TRBJ1-3 once TRBV20-1 TRBD1 CSAVVTGDAGNTIYF TGCAGTGCTGTCGTAACAGGGGATGCAGGAAACACCATATATTTT